A selection of T cell receptor beta chains follows, all from one sample in a study of T cells in Graves' hyperthyroidism and ophthalmopathy. From the multiplex PCR reads, TCRdb called clonotypes with MiXCR, one entry per CDR3 protein. The sample lists approximately 210,000 distinct CDR3 sequences, more than 15% occurring once. The sequencing sample was made of blood. These receptors were obtained from a man aged 50 to 59 with Graves' hyperthyroidism. CDR3s include the opening cysteine and the closing phenylalanine or tryptophan. A D gene is named only where the DNA matches it firmly. The listing skips clone size in some rows; elsewhere it reads once, few, many or a size class.

v_gene,j_gene,abundance,d_gene,CDR3aa,CDR3nt
TRBV28,TRBJ1-4,few,.,CASSPDTSNEKLFF,TGTGCCAGCAGTCCCGACACGTCTAATGAAAAACTGTTTTTT
TRBV24-1,TRBJ1-2,.,.,CATSDSGTAANYGYTF,TGTGCCACCAGTGATTCCGGGACGGCCGCTAACTATGGCTACACCTTC
TRBV20-1,TRBJ2-7,many,TRBD2,CSAVHGTSGKPYEQYF,TGCAGTGCTGTACATGGGACTAGCGGGAAGCCCTACGAGCAGTACTTC
TRBV18,TRBJ1-2,.,.,CASSPNTQDYGYTF,TGTGCCAGCTCACCAAATACGCAGGACTATGGCTACACCTTC
TRBV29-1,TRBJ1-1,few,TRBD1,CSGMTGVGTEAFF,TGCAGCGGAATGACAGGGGTTGGCACTGAAGCTTTCTTT
TRBV3-1,TRBJ1-1,many,TRBD1,CASSYGTANTEAFF,TGTGCCAGCAGCTATGGGACAGCGAACACTGAAGCTTTCTTT
TRBV24-1,TRBJ1-6,.,.,CATSTANSPLHF,TGTGCCACCAGTACTGCTAATTCACCCCTCCACTTT
TRBV27,TRBJ2-7,many,.,CASRPRGAYEQYF,TGTGCCAGCAGACCTCGTGGAGCATACGAGCAGTACTTC
TRBV18,TRBJ2-7,.,.,CASSPPGRDGYEQYF,TGTGCCAGCTCACCACCGGGCAGGGATGGGTACGAGCAGTACTTC
TRBV7-9,TRBJ2-1,many,TRBD1,CASSPVGQVNNEQFF,TGTGCCAGCAGCCCCGTGGGACAGGTTAACAATGAGCAGTTCTTC
TRBV7-8,TRBJ1-2,many,.,CASSVKNPTGYYGYTF,TGTGCCAGCAGCGTAAAGAATCCCACAGGGTACTATGGCTACACCTTC
TRBV12-5,TRBJ2-7,many,TRBD2,CASGLVRTGTSGRGSYEQYF,TGTGCTAGTGGTTTGGTACGGACGGGGACTAGCGGGAGGGGATCCTACGAGCAGTACTTC
TRBV6-2/TRBV6-3,TRBJ2-1,.,.,CASRFTRDHEQFF,TGTGCCAGCAGATTTACAAGGGACCATGAGCAGTTCTTC
TRBV3-1,TRBJ2-7,many,TRBD1,CASSQDQVTGQMGEQYF,TGTGCCAGCAGCCAAGATCAGGTGACAGGGCAAATGGGCGAGCAGTACTTC
TRBV12-3/TRBV12-4,TRBJ1-1,many,.,CASSLSTVVEAFF,TGTGCCAGCAGTTTATCTACGGTTGTTGAAGCTTTCTTT
TRBV7-9,TRBJ2-3,many,.,CASSPPSGRFTDTQYF,TGTGCCAGCAGCCCACCGTCGGGGCGATTCACAGATACGCAGTATTTT
TRBV12-3/TRBV12-4,TRBJ2-5,many,.,CASSLSTGAETQYF,TGTGCCAGCAGCCTATCTACGGGGGCTGAGACCCAGTACTTC
TRBV24-1,TRBJ1-5,.,.,CATSDWDSNQPQHF,TGTGCCACCAGTGACTGGGACAGCAATCAGCCCCAGCATTTT
TRBV11-2,TRBJ2-6,.,.,CASSLDRGSGANVLTF,TGTGCCAGCAGCTTAGATAGGGGATCCGGGGCCAACGTCCTGACTTTC
TRBV7-2,TRBJ2-7,.,TRBD2,CASSYWTSGGSSYEQYF,TGTGCCAGCAGCTATTGGACTAGCGGAGGGAGCTCCTACGAGCAGTACTTC
TRBV2,TRBJ2-6,.,.,CASKLNSGANVLTF,TGTGCCAGCAAGTTGAACTCTGGGGCCAACGTCCTGACTTTC
TRBV4-2,TRBJ1-2,.,.,CASSQAEIIGIGYTF,TGTGCCAGCAGCCAAGCGGAGATCATTGGGATTGGCTACACCTTC
TRBV30,TRBJ2-5,few,.,CAWSVAETQYF,TGTGCCTGGAGTGTGGCAGAGACCCAGTACTTC
TRBV6-2/TRBV6-3,TRBJ2-6,few,.,CASSHRLGGPRANVLTF,TGTGCCAGCAGCCACCGACTGGGCGGCCCTAGGGCCAACGTCCTGACTTTC
TRBV6-1,TRBJ2-1,many,.,CASTNSYNEQFF,TGTGCCAGCACGAACTCCTACAATGAGCAGTTCTTC
TRBV20-1,TRBJ2-1,many,TRBD2,CSEAGGLGYNEQFF,TGCAGCGAGGCGGGAGGTTTAGGGTACAATGAGCAGTTCTTC
TRBV9,TRBJ2-7,.,TRBD1,CASSSGTGNHEQYF,TGTGCCAGCAGCTCTGGGACAGGGAACCACGAGCAGTACTTC
TRBV20-1,TRBJ2-7,many,.,CSASRLVTYEQYF,TGCAGTGCTAGTAGGCTAGTCACCTACGAGCAGTACTTC
TRBV27,TRBJ2-3,once,TRBD2,CASSLGTSGSSADTQYF,TGTGCCAGCAGTTTAGGGACTAGCGGGAGTAGCGCAGATACGCAGTATTTT